This TCR beta chain was documented in a study of shared clonotypes between healthy human individuals. The V gene's germline CDR1 is SEHNR and CDR2 FQNEAQ (reference sequence). Unmatched junction bases numbered 10, after V lost 5 bases and J lost 7 bases. The CDR3 runs 15 residues. Cells designated naive CD8 were CD45RO-negative and were positively selected for CCR7, with terminally differentiated effector memory CD45RA+ cells excluded. Profiled with immunoSEQ multiplex PCR; TCRdb holds only in-frame clones, not every one. The top ten hold approximately 0.11% of the sample, which has hundreds of thousands of clones, around 96% seen once.

This TCR was recovered from a woman aged 25-40 years in good health. V usage is TRBV7-9 and J usage is TRBJ2-4, with TRBD1 identical over 8 bases. Sequencing input: naive CD8+ T cells sorted from blood. CDR3 coding DNA: TGTGCCAGCAGCCAAGGACAGGGAAGTGAGAACATTCAGTACTTC. Protein product: CASSQGQGSENIQYF.